This TCR beta chain was documented in a study of blood T cell repertoires in COVID-19. For the study at large: Researchers got acute and convalescent COVID-19 samples from the United States, Italy and Spain. PBMCs, B-cell-depleted T cells, or T cells were the source of the cDNA or gDNA that made up the material.

Note on this clone: The junction does not match germline at one end; this may be a read error. This same CDR3 is encoded by further DNA sequences in the sample.

TCRdb keeps only in-frame clones here, not all; method: immunoSEQ multiplex PCR. The sample has roughly 220,000 clones, 88% seen once; the top ten hold over 12%. CDR3 size: 16 residues. Looked up from germline, CDR1 is SSHAT and CDR2 is FNYEAQ (reference sequence). Living in roughly 25 US areas, the participants were between about 18 and 95 years of age. Assignment of participants to cohorts was predicated upon participant-reported clinical history. This clonotype was sampled from a woman in her forties or fifties with acute COVID-19. The specimen was PBMCs or T cells enriched from blood (not recorded which). The chain is built from TRBV7-7 and TRBJ2-5; 12 bases fit TRBD2. CDR3 coding DNA: TGTGCTAGCAGCTTAGGACTAGCGGGATTCCAAGAGACCCAGTACTTC. It yields the protein CASSLGLAGFQETQYF.